This T cell receptor (beta chain) was captured by sequencing in a study of radiation and T cells in renal cell carcinoma. Overall study context: Nephrectomy followed 15 Gy stereotactic body radiation by 4 weeks. Study results and caveats: Top tumor clonotypes rose in blood 2 weeks post-radiation, then contracted. Baseline intratumoral clonotype presence is unknown without pretreatment biopsies.

Time point defined: baseline pretreatment blood. The treatment was: 15 Gy SBRT to primary tumor, nephrectomy 4 weeks later. The tumor was a clear cell renal cell carcinoma. TCRdb's copy holds only in-frame clones and misses some; the assay was immunoSEQ multiplex PCR. The table shows more than 140,000 clones, with around four fifths occurring only once. A note on this clone: Its antigen is as yet unknown.

The CDR3 is 14 residues long. CDR1 and CDR2 from the germline V gene are SGHTA and FQGNSA. The ends lost 5 bases at V and 4 bases at J; junction bases unmatched: 5. The V call is TRBV7-2, the J call TRBJ2-7; 10 positions match TRBD1. The origin of this receptor is a woman between 50 and 59 years old with renal cell carcinoma. The material sequenced was blood, taken from a patient whose treatment included radiotherapy and nephrectomy. CDR3: CASSAGQGEYEQYF. The CDR3 nucleotides read TGTGCCAGCAGCGCCGGACAGGGGGAGTACGAGCAGTACTTC.